Presented here are 19 T cell receptor beta chains from one specimen sequenced in a study of blood T cells in healthy people across ages (dated by TCRdb to the mid-2010s). The method behind the library was 5' RACE. A second about 7 to 12 cycle PCR used a sample-barcoded 5' primer and a J-beta primer mix. TCRdb handled the public reads itself, with Q25 trimming in fastp and clone calling in MiXCR, and kept productive beta chains. Rows are unified per CDR3 protein, each entry keeping the most common DNA and genes. The sample table contains around 2 million distinct CDR3 sequences; only one count was recorded for 35% to 50% of them. About 21% of the sample rests with the top ten. The sample taken for sequencing was blood. Every receptor here comes from a human donor in good health.

The chain carries TRBV11-3 and TRBJ2-3; 7 nucleotides agree with TRBD2. CDR1 is SGHNT and CDR2 is YENEEA in the germline V gene. The CDR3 contains 16 residues. V gave up 5 bases and J gave up 2 bases; unmatched junction bases: 10. The CDR3 nucleotides are TGTGCCAGCAGCGGGCGGGCTAGCGGACACACAGATACGCAGTATTTT. Translating gives CASSGRASGHTDTQYF.

This chain joins TRBV6-6 and TRBJ2-3, with D perhaps being TRBD1 or TRBD2 (5 bases each). V shed 5 bases and J shed 4 bases, with 13 bases lying between them. CDR1 MNHNY and CDR2 SVGAGI come from the germline V gene (reference sequence). The CDR3 runs to 14 residues. The CDR3 reads CASSGPGAPDTQYF. CDR3 nucleotides: TGTGCCAGCAGTGGCCCCGGGGCCCCAGATACGCAGTATTTT.

This clonotype appeared a few times. This chain connects TRBV12-3 or TRBV12-4 to TRBJ2-1; D tentatively reads TRBD1 or TRBD2 (5 bases each). Trimming removed 10 bases at V and 5 bases at J, with 12 bases between. The CDR3 extends over 12 amino acids. DNA of the CDR3: TGTGCCATCCGGGGACCACACAATGAGCAGTTCTTC. Translating gives CAIRGPHNEQFF.

The chain has TRBV5-1 and TRBJ1-2, with TRBD1 identical over 7 bases. Germline CDR1 and CDR2: SGHRS and YFSETQ. The V gene end was trimmed by 4 bases and the J gene end by 5 bases; junction bases not matched to a gene: 14. This CDR3 contains 16 residues. CDR3: CASSPYRGQSSYGYTF. The CDR3 DNA is TGCGCCAGCAGCCCATACAGGGGTCAGAGTTCATATGGCTACACCTTC. The full variable domain, in which reference TRBV5-1 and TRBJ1-2 provide the parts outside the CDR3, is KAGVTQTPRYLIKTRGQQVTLSCSPISGHRSVSWYQQTPGQGLQFLFEYFSETQRNKGNFPGRFSGRQFSNSRSEMNVSTLELGDSALYLCASSPYRGQSSYGYTFGSGTRLTVV.

This clonotype was recorded a few times. The CDR3 loop is CASRDRRGSNQPQHF. DNA of the CDR3: TGTGCCAGCAGGGACAGGAGGGGTAGCAATCAGCCCCAGCATTTT. The chain links TRBV2 to TRBJ1-5; 7 bases map to TRBD1. The germline gives CDR1 SNHLY, CDR2 FYNNEI. This CDR3 comprises 15 residues. V was pared by 6 bases and J by 0 bases, with 5 bases of the junction left unmatched.

This clonotype was seen only a few times. The chain employs TRBV20-1 and TRBJ2-5; TRBD2 agrees at 8 bases. From germline, CDR1 is DFQATT and CDR2 SNEGSKA (reference sequence). After removal of 5 bases from V and 5 bases from J, the junction contained 10 bases not matched to a gene. The CDR3 has 14 amino acids. The DNA of the CDR3 is TGCAGTGCTTTTGGTCCGGGGGGGCCGGAGACCCAGTACTTC. Protein: CSAFGPGGPETQYF.

V usage is TRBV11-3 and J usage is TRBJ1-2; D may be TRBD1 (6 bases). Germline V gene lookup returns CDR1 SGHNT and CDR2 YENEEA. Trimming left V 3 bases short and J 4 bases short, with 15 bases between. This CDR3 contains 15 residues. The CDR3 spells CASSFRSGVGYGYTF. The CDR3 DNA sequence: TGTGCCAGCAGCTTCCGCTCAGGGGTCGGCTATGGCTACACCTTC.

The chain is built from TRBV4-3 and TRBJ1-2, with 8 bases aligning to TRBD1. V gave up 0 bases and J gave up 4 bases; unmatched junction bases: 7. The CDR3 loop spans 16 amino acids. CDR1 LGHNA and CDR2 YSLEER come from the germline V gene. CDR3 sequence (DNA): TGCGCCAGCAGCCAAGACAGGGGGCGCAATGGCTATGGCTACACCTTC. Translated, it gives CASSQDRGRNGYGYTF.

The gene calls are TRBV7-9 and TRBJ1-1; the D is unclear. V was shortened by 7 bases and J by 2 bases, with 17 bases between the two germline ends. Germline lookup yields CDR1 SEHNR and CDR2 FQNEAQ (reference sequence). This CDR3 contains 15 residues. DNA of the CDR3: TGTGCCAGCACCTCAGGTGAAGAAATAAACACTGAAGCTTTCTTT. Its translation is CASTSGEEINTEAFF.

The V gene is TRBV7-2, the J gene TRBJ2-3; a possible D gene is TRBD2 (5 bases). Germline lookup yields CDR1 SGHTA and CDR2 FQGNSA. V gave up 5 bases and J gave up 6 bases, with 15 bases separating them. This CDR3 has 14 residues. In DNA form, the CDR3 reads TGTGCCAGCAGCGTCCGACTAAGGGTGGATACGCAGTATTTT. The encoded protein is CASSVRLRVDTQYF.

With regard to this clonotype: One end of the junction is discordant with germline, which a read error may explain. The V and J genes are TRBV18 and TRBJ2-7, with D perhaps matching TRBD2 (6 bases). Germline CDR1 KGHSH, CDR2 LQKENI. There are 14 residues in the CDR3. CDR3 sequence reads: CAGSPLGTSYEQYF. The CDR3 region has the DNA TGTGCCGGCTCACCACTTGGGACTTCCTACGAGCAGTACTTC. Using reference TRBV18 and TRBJ2-7 for the parts outside the CDR3, the full variable domain is NAGVMQNPRHLVRRRGQEARLRCSPMKGHSHVYWYRQLPEEGLKFMVYLQKENIIDESGMPKERFSAEFPKEGPSILRIQQVVRGDSAAYFCAGSPLGTSYEQYFGPGTRLTVT.

This clonotype appeared a few times. One end of the junction varies from germline; a read error may be responsible. The chain couples TRBV7-2 to TRBJ1-4, with a weak D call TRBD1 (5 bases). There are 13 residues in the CDR3. In germline, CDR1 is SGHTA, CDR2 FQGNSA. CDR3 in amino acids: CASSPRQSEKLFF. The CDR3 bases are TGTGCCAGCAGCCCCCGACAGAGTGAAAAGCTGTTTTTT.

This clonotype was seen a handful of times. The chain carries TRBV20-1 and TRBJ2-3; 10 positions agree with TRBD2. With V trimmed by 5 bases and J by 6 bases, 8 bases remained unmatched. This CDR3 has 14 amino acids. Germline lookup yields CDR1 DFQATT and CDR2 SNEGSKA (reference sequence). The CDR3 coding sequence is TGCAGTGCTCCACTAGCGGGGCTCCTGGATACGCAGTATTTT. Protein product: CSAPLAGLLDTQYF.

The rearrangement joins TRBV27 to TRBJ1-1; 11 bases agree with TRBD1. Per the germline V gene, CDR1 is MNHEY and CDR2 is SMNVEV (reference sequence). There are 15 residues in the CDR3. V lost 5 bases to trimming and J lost 4 bases; unmatched junction nucleotides: 6. The CDR3 loop is CASSPDRGLGTEAFF. The CDR3 DNA sequence: TGTGCCAGCAGTCCGGACAGGGGGCTTGGCACTGAAGCTTTCTTT.

The rearrangement uses TRBV10-3 and TRBJ1-1; no firm D call. Trimming pared 6 bases from V and 10 bases from J, leaving 24 bases between. Germline V gene lookup returns CDR1 ENHRY and CDR2 SYGVKD. CDR3 length: 15 amino acids. The CDR3 loop reads CAISPGEDTSVGAFF. In DNA, the CDR3 is TGTGCCATCAGCCCAGGCGAGGATACCAGTGTCGGAGCTTTCTTT.

V is TRBV9 and J is TRBJ1-1, with D maybe TRBD1 (6 bases). Trimming shortened V by 3 bases and J by 6 bases, and 12 bases separated the two germline ends. The germline gives CDR1 SGDLS, CDR2 YYNGEE. The CDR3 sequence is 13 residues long. The CDR3, as DNA: TGTGCCAGCAGCGATCAGGGGTTCTCTGAAGCTTTCTTT. Translation gives CASSDQGFSEAFF.

This clonotype has just one count. This chain links TRBV20-1 with TRBJ2-2, with 9 bases fitting TRBD2. The V segment lost 4 bases and the J segment 2 bases; nucleotides outside the gene matches: 5. Looked up from germline, CDR1 is DFQATT and CDR2 is SNEGSKA (reference sequence). There are 15 residues in the CDR3. For the CDR3, the DNA is TGCAGTGCTAACGTAGCGGGGGATAACACCGGGGAGCTGTTTTTT. Translating gives CSANVAGDNTGELFF.

Ten or more counts support this clonotype. This chain joins TRBV4-3 and TRBJ2-6; D ambiguous. The V gene's germline CDR1 is LGHNA and CDR2 YSLEER. The CDR3 contains 15 residues. V lost 4 bases to trimming and J lost 2 bases, with 9 bases between them. CDR3 sequence (DNA): TGCGCCAGCAGCCCGAGAGGAGCTGGGGCCAACGTCCTGACTTTC. As protein: CASSPRGAGANVLTF.

This clonotype was observed a handful of times. The chain carries TRBV7-6 and TRBJ2-1; D may be TRBD1 or TRBD2 (5 bases each). Germline loops: CDR1 SGHVS, CDR2 FNYEAQ. The CDR3 length is 12 residues. With 2 bases removed from V and 11 bases from J, the gap between germline ends came to 10 bases. CDR3: CASSLYPGQQFF. In DNA form, the CDR3 reads TGTGCCAGCAGCTTATACCCGGGACAGCAGTTCTTC.